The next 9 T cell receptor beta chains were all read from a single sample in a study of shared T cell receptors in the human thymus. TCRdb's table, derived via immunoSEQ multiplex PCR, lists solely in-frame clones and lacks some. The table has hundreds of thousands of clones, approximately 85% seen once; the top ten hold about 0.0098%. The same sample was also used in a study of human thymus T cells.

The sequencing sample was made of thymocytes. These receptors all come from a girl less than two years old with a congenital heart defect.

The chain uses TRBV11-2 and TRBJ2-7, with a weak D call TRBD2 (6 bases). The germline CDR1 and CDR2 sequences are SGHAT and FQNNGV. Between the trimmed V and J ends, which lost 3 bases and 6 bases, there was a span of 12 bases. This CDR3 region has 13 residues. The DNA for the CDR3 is TGTGCCAGCAGCTTCAGTAGGGGACTCGAGCAGTACTTC. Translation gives CASSFSRGLEQYF.

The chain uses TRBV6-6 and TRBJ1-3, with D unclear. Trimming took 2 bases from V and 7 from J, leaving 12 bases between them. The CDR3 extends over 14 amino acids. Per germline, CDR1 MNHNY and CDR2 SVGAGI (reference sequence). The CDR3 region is CASSYGGGVNTIYF. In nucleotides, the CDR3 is TGTGCCAGCAGTTACGGTGGCGGGGTGAACACCATATATTTT.

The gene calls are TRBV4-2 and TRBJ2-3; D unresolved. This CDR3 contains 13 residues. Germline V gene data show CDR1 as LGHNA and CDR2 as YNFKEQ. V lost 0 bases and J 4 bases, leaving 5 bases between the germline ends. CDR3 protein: CASSQDNSDTQYF. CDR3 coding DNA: TGTGCCAGCAGCCAAGATAACTCAGATACGCAGTATTTT.

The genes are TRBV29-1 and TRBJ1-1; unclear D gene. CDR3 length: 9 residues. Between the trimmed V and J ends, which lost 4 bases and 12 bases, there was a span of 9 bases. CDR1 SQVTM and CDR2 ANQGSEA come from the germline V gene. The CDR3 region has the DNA TGCAGCGTTGGCGGATCACCTTTCTTT. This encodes CSVGGSPFF.

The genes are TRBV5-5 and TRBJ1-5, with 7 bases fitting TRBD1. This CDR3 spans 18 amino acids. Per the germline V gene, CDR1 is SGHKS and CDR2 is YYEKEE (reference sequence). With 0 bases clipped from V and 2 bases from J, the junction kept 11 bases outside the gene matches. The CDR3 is CASSLVARQGWGNQPQHF. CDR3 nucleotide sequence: TGTGCCAGCAGCTTGGTTGCGCGACAGGGCTGGGGCAATCAGCCCCAGCATTTT. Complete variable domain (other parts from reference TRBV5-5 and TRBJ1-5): DAGVTQSPTHLIKTRGQQVTLRCSPISGHKSVSWYQQVLGQGPQFIFQYYEKEERGRGNFPDRFSARQFPNYSSELNVNALLLGDSALYLCASSLVARQGWGNQPQHFGDGTRLSIL.

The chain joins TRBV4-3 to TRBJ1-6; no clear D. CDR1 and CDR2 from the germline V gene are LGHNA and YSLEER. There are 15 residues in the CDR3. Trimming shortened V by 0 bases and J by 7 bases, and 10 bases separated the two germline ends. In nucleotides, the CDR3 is TGCGCCAGCAGCCAAGAGTTTTGGCGGAATTCACCCCTCCACTTT. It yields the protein CASSQEFWRNSPLHF.

DNA of the CDR3: TGTGCCAGCTACCGTGAGCGGGGCTTTGAGCAGTTCTTC. Translating gives CASYRERGFEQFF. The chain joins TRBV2 to TRBJ2-1, with 7 bases matching TRBD2. V lost 8 bases and J lost 9; bases outside the gene matches: 10. The CDR3 runs 13 residues. Per the germline V gene, CDR1 is SNHLY and CDR2 is FYNNEI.

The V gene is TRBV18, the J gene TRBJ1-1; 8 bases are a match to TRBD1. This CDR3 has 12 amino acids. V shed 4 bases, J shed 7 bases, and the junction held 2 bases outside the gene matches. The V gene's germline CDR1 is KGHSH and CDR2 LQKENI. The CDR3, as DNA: TGTGCCAGCTCACACGGACAGGGTGAAGCTTTCTTT. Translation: CASSHGQGEAFF.

CDR3 sequence (DNA): TGTGCCAGCAGTACAGGGTTTTCGGCCATTTTTGGGCCTGAAGCTTTCTTT. This gives the protein CASSTGFSAIFGPEAFF. The rearrangement uses TRBV28 and TRBJ1-1, with D perhaps matching TRBD1 (6 bases). Germline CDR1 and CDR2: MDHEN and SYDVKM. V shed 5 bases and J shed 6 bases, with 25 bases lying between them. The CDR3 runs to 17 residues.